This entry is about one TCR beta chain. These data originate in a study of blood T cell repertoires in COVID-19. About the research overall: PBMCs, B-cell-depleted T cells, or T cells were the source of the cDNA or gDNA that made up the material.

The CDR3 is 15 amino acids. CDR1 and CDR2 from the germline V gene are SGHRS and YFSETQ. Deletions cut 4 bases from V and 9 bases from J, with 20 bases between. In the original workflow: The authors estimated nucleated cell counts from reference gene primer amplification. This table comes from immunoSEQ multiplex PCR, and its TCRdb copy is limited to in-frame clones, with some not included. V and J calls and clone size are as listed in that table; D and trimming were resolved from the DNA. The data show under 200,000 clones, with roughly nine tenths seen just once and about 22% held by the top ten. The receptor comes from a man in his fifties or sixties with active or convalescent COVID-19. Sequencing was carried out using peripheral blood. This sequence joins TRBV5-1 and TRBJ2-1; D is possibly TRBD1 (5 bases). CDR3 DNA sequence: TGCGCCAGCAGCCCCTCCCTGGCAGGGTGGAGTGAGCAGTTCTTC. The encoded protein is CASSPSLAGWSEQFF. Full variable domain (missing parts from reference TRBV5-1 and TRBJ2-1): KAGVTQTPRYLIKTRGQQVTLSCSPISGHRSVSWYQQTPGQGLQFLFEYFSETQRNKGNFPGRFSGRQFSNSRSEMNVSTLELGDSALYLCASSPSLAGWSEQFFGPGTRLTVL.